These T cell receptor beta chains were read from a single sample in a study of blood T cells in healthy people across ages. MiXCR, applied by TCRdb to the 5' RACE reads, yields one record per CDR3 protein. The data show more than 1,400,000 distinct CDR3 sequences, about 40% seen once. The sequencing sample was made of blood. The receptor set was obtained from a young woman in good health. The CDR3 runs from the conserved cysteine through the conserved F or W. D genes are given only for firm matches. Size tells how often a clone was seen (once, few, many) or the class of an expanded clone, and some rows leave it out.

>TRBJ2-7|TRBD2|NA|TRBV27
CASRRNLAGVYNEQYF
TGTGCCAGCAGGAGAAATCTAGCGGGAGTTTACAATGAGCAGTACTTC
>TRBJ2-3|TRBD2|few|TRBV20-1
CSAVPVPSLAGSTDTQYF
TGCAGTGCTGTCCCTGTACCCTCTCTAGCGGGGTCCACAGATACGCAGTATTTT
>TRBJ2-1|TRBD2|NA|TRBV5-1
CASSPYSGGSYNEQFF
TGCGCCAGCAGCCCCTATAGCGGGGGATCCTACAATGAGCAGTTCTTC
>TRBJ2-7|NA|NA|TRBV12-3/TRBV12-4
CASSLSGTDLYNEQYF
TGTGCCAGCAGTTTATCGGGCACAGACCTTTACAATGAGCAGTACTTC
>TRBJ2-3|TRBD2|NA|TRBV7-2
CASGFGLAGGPSSTDTQYF
TGTGCCAGCGGCTTCGGTCTAGCGGGGGGTCCTTCCAGCACAGATACGCAGTATTTT
>TRBJ1-1|NA|few|TRBV7-2
CASSLRDEAFF
TGTGCCAGCAGCCTCAGGGACGAAGCTTTCTTT
>TRBJ2-1|NA|NA|TRBV4-1
CASSQGSLDNEQFF
TGCGCCAGCAGCCAAGGTAGCCTGGACAATGAGCAGTTCTTC
>TRBJ1-4|NA|NA|TRBV21-1
CASSKRDRGLLGEKLFF
TGTGCCAGCAGCAAACGCGACAGGGGGCTCCTTGGGGAAAAACTGTTTTTT
>TRBJ2-7|NA|NA|TRBV5-1
CASSPGTSARIYEQYF
TGCGCCAGCAGCCCTGGGACTTCCGCTCGAATCTACGAGCAGTACTTC
>TRBJ1-2|NA|NA|TRBV7-2
CTSSLGPLPNYGYTF
TGTACCAGCAGCTTAGGGCCCCTACCGAACTATGGCTACACCTTC
>TRBJ2-7|NA|NA|TRBV10-3
CAISVLEGNEQYF
TGTGCCATCAGTGTCCTAGAAGGGAACGAGCAGTACTTC
>TRBJ2-1|NA|NA|TRBV6-1
CATVEIWQQFF
TGTGCCACTGTTGAAATCTGGCAGCAGTTCTTC
>TRBJ2-7|TRBD2|few|TRBV20-1
CSAPSRTSGSNEQYF
TGCAGTGCCCCCTCCAGGACTAGCGGGAGTAACGAGCAGTACTTC
>TRBJ1-1|TRBD1|NA|TRBV7-2
CASSLALSGTGVEAFF
TGTGCCAGCAGCTTAGCGCTTTCCGGGACAGGAGTTGAAGCTTTCTTT
>TRBJ2-1|TRBD2|few|TRBV6-1
CASSEVVGASGTNEQFF
TGTGCCAGCAGTGAAGTGGTTGGGGCTAGCGGGACTAATGAGCAGTTCTTC
>TRBJ2-7|NA|NA|TRBV27
CASSPPLTGRPYEQYF
TGTGCCAGCAGTCCTCCCTTAACGGGCAGACCCTACGAGCAGTACTTC
>TRBJ2-5|TRBD2|few|TRBV27
CASSLGASGGKETQYF
TGTGCCAGCAGTTTAGGGGCTAGCGGGGGGAAAGAGACCCAGTACTTC
>TRBJ1-1|NA|NA|TRBV2
CASTEPENTEAFF
TGTGCCAGCACCGAGCCGGAGAACACTGAAGCTTTCTTT
>TRBJ1-4|NA|NA|TRBV20-1
CSASPNDEKLFF
TGCAGTGCTAGCCCAAATGACGAAAAACTGTTTTTT
>TRBJ2-2|NA|NA|TRBV27
CASSLGYPYLPNTGELFF
TGTGCCAGCAGTTTAGGGTACCCTTATCTACCGAACACCGGGGAGCTGTTTTTT
>TRBJ2-3|TRBD1|NA|TRBV29-1
CSVESTGGAPTTDTQYF
TGCAGCGTTGAAAGCACAGGGGGCGCTCCGACCACAGATACGCAGTATTTT
>TRBJ2-5|NA|few|TRBV2
CASGRIQETQYF
TGCGCCAGCGGACGGATCCAAGAGACCCAGTACTTC
>TRBJ1-5|TRBD1|NA|TRBV2
CASSEGTGVGQPQHF
TGTGCCAGCAGTGAGGGAACAGGGGTAGGTCAGCCCCAGCATTTT
>TRBJ2-7|NA|NA|TRBV20-1
CSAPKGGDRAYEQYF
TGCAGTGCTCCGAAGGGGGGGGACAGAGCCTACGAGCAGTACTTC
>TRBJ2-5|NA|NA|TRBV14
CASSQVAVRGQETQYF
TGTGCCAGCAGCCAAGTTGCAGTTCGCGGACAAGAGACCCAGTACTTC
>TRBJ1-4|NA|NA|TRBV4-1
CASSQGGAINEKLFF
TGCGCCAGCAGCCAAGGGGGAGCGATTAATGAAAAACTGTTTTTT
>TRBJ2-3|NA|few|TRBV6-5
CASSYLRRRGTDTQYF
TGTGCCAGCAGTTACCTTCGCAGGCGTGGCACAGATACGCAGTATTTT
>TRBJ2-3|TRBD1|few|TRBV5-1
CASSPPGQIYTDTQYF
TGCGCCAGCAGCCCACCGGGACAGATTTACACAGATACGCAGTATTTT
>TRBJ2-7|TRBD1|NA|TRBV9
CASSAERQGYEQYF
TGTGCCAGCAGCGCCGAGAGACAGGGCTACGAGCAGTACTTC
>TRBJ2-7|TRBD1|NA|TRBV11-2
CASSLGSTGFEQYF
TGTGCCAGCAGCTTAGGGTCGACAGGGTTCGAGCAGTACTTC
>TRBJ1-5|NA|NA|TRBV2
CAVGDQPQHF
TGTGCCGTAGGGGATCAGCCCCAGCATTTT
>TRBJ2-1|TRBD1|NA|TRBV11-2
CASSLPGQLSYNEQFF
TGTGCCAGCAGCTTACCGGGACAGCTCTCCTACAATGAGCAGTTCTTC
>TRBJ2-7|NA|NA|TRBV11-2
CASSLDLTAGGYEQYF
TGTGCCAGCAGCTTAGATCTAACAGCGGGCGGCTACGAGCAGTACTTC
>TRBJ2-1|TRBD2|NA|TRBV4-1
CASSHTSGSTCNEQFF
TGCGCCAGCAGCCATACTAGCGGGAGTACCTGCAATGAGCAGTTCTTC
>TRBJ2-3|NA|NA|TRBV6-2/TRBV6-3
CASKWGAHTDTQYF
TGTGCCAGCAAGTGGGGAGCCCACACAGATACGCAGTATTTT
>TRBJ2-2|TRBD2|NA|TRBV27
CASRSGRDAGELFF
TGTGCCAGCAGAAGCGGGAGGGACGCCGGGGAGCTGTTTTTT
>TRBJ1-4|NA|NA|TRBV28
CASREVSNEKLFF
TGTGCCAGCAGAGAGGTTTCTAATGAAAAACTGTTTTTT
>TRBJ1-5|TRBD1|NA|TRBV20-1
CSARKGTGGNNQPQHF
TGCAGTGCTAGAAAGGGGACAGGGGGAAATAATCAGCCCCAGCATTTT
>TRBJ1-2|NA|few|TRBV6-1
CASSKDGNYGYTF
TGTGCCAGCAGTAAGGACGGTAACTATGGCTACACCTTC
>TRBJ2-5|NA|NA|TRBV2
CASSPRASETQYF
TGTGCCAGCAGTCCTAGAGCCTCGGAGACCCAGTACTTC
>TRBJ2-1|TRBD2|NA|TRBV12-3/TRBV12-4
CASSARTSGGYNEQFF
TGTGCCAGCAGTGCGCGAACTAGCGGGGGGTACAATGAGCAGTTCTTC
>TRBJ2-3|NA|NA|TRBV29-1
CSVAARPSTDTQYF
TGCAGCGTTGCGGCCCGGCCGTCCACAGATACGCAGTATTTT
>TRBJ1-5|NA|NA|TRBV18
CASSPGPPYSNQPQHF
TGTGCCAGCTCGCCAGGGCCCCCTTATAGCAATCAGCCCCAGCATTTT
>TRBJ2-3|TRBD2|few|TRBV20-1
CSARDSGRVGTDTQYF
TGCAGTGCTAGAGACAGCGGGAGGGTGGGCACAGATACGCAGTATTTT
>TRBJ2-1|TRBD2|NA|TRBV4-2
CASSQQSGGASNEQFF
TGTGCCAGCAGCCAGCAGAGCGGGGGGGCGTCGAATGAGCAGTTCTTC
>TRBJ2-7|TRBD2|once|TRBV20-1
CSAVSGLGRVSSSYEQYF
TGCAGTGCCGTATCGGGACTAGGACGGGTAAGCTCCTCCTACGAGCAGTACTTC
>TRBJ1-2|TRBD1|few|TRBV7-9
CASRVYFRQGDIYGYTF
TGTGCCAGCAGGGTTTACTTTAGACAGGGGGATATCTATGGCTACACCTTC
>TRBJ1-1|NA|NA|TRBV6-1
CASIPWISSNTEAFF
TGTGCCAGCATTCCCTGGATAAGTTCGAACACTGAAGCTTTCTTT
>TRBJ1-5|NA|few|TRBV27
CASSPREGRGTTQPQHF
TGTGCCAGCAGTCCGCGGGAGGGCAGAGGTACTACTCAGCCCCAGCATTTT